The present T cell receptor (beta chain) was sequenced within a study of neurological immune-mediated disorders. TCRdb re-derived calls from the 5' RACE reads in MiXCR, one entry per CDR3 protein. This sample yields more than 70,000 distinct CDR3 sequences, of which 9% to 12% are seen a single time; about 1.8% belongs to the top ten. In germline, CDR1 is DFQATT, CDR2 SNEGSKA (reference sequence). V shed 2 bases and J 10 bases; nucleotides not matched to a gene: 4. CDR3 size: 12 residues. A blood bank in Maryland, USA, provided the volunteers who served as healthy controls. Where libraries were unsorted, they were derived from 2 million PBMCs stored at -80 degrees C.

Sequenced sample: PBMCs. The sequence came from a man aged 35 to 55 in good health. The J gene is TRBJ2-1, the V gene TRBV20-1, with 8 bases aligning to TRBD2. CDR3 in DNA: TGCAGTGCTAGAAGCGGGGGAAGGGAGCAGTTCTTC. Its translation is CSARSGGREQFF.